Following are 9 T cell receptor beta chains from one sample sequenced in a study of T cell responses to AZD1222 COVID-19 vaccine. TCRdb keeps only in-frame clones here, not all; method: immunoSEQ multiplex PCR. The sample holds approximately 120,000 clones, around 90% seen once. This material consisted of peripheral blood, taken on day 0 of MenACWY control vaccination. These TCRs come from an adult in good health.

The chain combines TRBV24-1 with TRBJ1-5; D gene uncertain. Germline-derived CDR1 and CDR2 are KGHDR and SFDVKD. Trimming removed 4 bases from V and 7 bases from J, with 7 bases in between. CDR3 size: 12 residues. The CDR3 is CATSELGQPQHF. The CDR3 DNA is TGTGCCACCAGTGAGCTGGGCCAGCCCCAGCATTTT.

The CDR3 sequence is CASSSLAGANTGELFF. DNA for the CDR3: TGCGCCAGCAGCTCCTTAGCGGGCGCGAACACCGGGGAGCTGTTTTTT. This chain links TRBV5-1 with TRBJ2-2; 7 bases match TRBD2. Germline CDR1 SGHRS, CDR2 YFSETQ. This CDR3 has 16 residues. Trimming removed 3 bases from V and 0 bases from J; junction bases left unmatched: 5.

This clone was observed a single time. The chain is built from TRBV14 and TRBJ2-7; perhaps TRBD1 as D (6 bases). This CDR3 comprises 18 residues. CDR1 is SGHDN, CDR2 FVKESK, per germline. V was trimmed by 8 bases and J by 3 bases, leaving 29 bases between them. CDR3 in DNA: TGTGCCAGCGGAATCCCCCTATTCCCGACAGGCCTTTTCTACGAGCAGTACTTC. Its protein is CASGIPLFPTGLFYEQYF.

CDR3 residues: CASSWPQGALFSGANVLTF. Here the CDR3 DNA reads TGCGCCAGCAGCTGGCCACAGGGGGCTCTCTTCTCTGGGGCCAACGTCCTGACTTTC. The chain uses TRBV5-1 and TRBJ2-6, with 9 bases aligning to TRBD1. V dropped 3 bases and J dropped 0; count of bases not matched to a gene: 10. Germline V gene data show CDR1 as SGHRS and CDR2 as YFSETQ. The CDR3 loop spans 19 amino acids.

The chain employs TRBV30 and TRBJ2-7; 12 positions agree with TRBD1. J gave up 3 bases and V 4 bases, and 13 bases lay outside the gene matches. The CDR3 sequence is 17 residues long. Germline V gives CDR1 GTSNPN, CDR2 SVGIG (reference sequence). The CDR3 protein is CAWNKPGQGALYYEQYF. CDR3 sequence (DNA): TGTGCCTGGAATAAACCGGGACAGGGGGCGCTTTACTACGAGCAGTACTTC.

The V gene is TRBV13, the J gene TRBJ2-1, with D uncertain. V was trimmed by 8 bases and J by 5 bases, leaving 16 bases between them. The germline gives CDR1 PRHDT, CDR2 FYEKMQ (reference sequence). The CDR3 extends over 14 amino acids. The DNA of the CDR3 is TGTGCCAGCGAAGTGAGTGGAAGTGACAATGAGCAGTTCTTC. Residues: CASEVSGSDNEQFF.

The chain carries TRBV7-9 and TRBJ1-1, with D unresolved. Germline V gene sequence: CDR1 SEHNR, CDR2 FQNEAQ (reference sequence). The CDR3 consists of 12 residues. Trimming removed 3 bases from V and 4 bases from J, with 6 bases in between. The CDR3 spells CASSFPATEAFF. The CDR3 coding sequence is TGTGCCAGCAGCTTCCCCGCCACTGAAGCTTTCTTT.

This clone is a singleton in its sample. The chain combines TRBV6-6 with TRBJ2-1; D gene uncertain. The germline V gene encodes CDR1 MNHNY and CDR2 SVGAGI (reference sequence). The CDR3 is made up of 15 amino acids. The V end lost 0 bases, the J end lost 8 bases, and 14 bases lay between the germline ends. CDR3 amino acids: CASSYSVAGKDEQFF. The CDR3 nucleotides are TGTGCCAGCAGTTACTCCGTCGCTGGGAAGGATGAGCAGTTCTTC.

This chain links TRBV14 with TRBJ2-2, with 7 bases identical to TRBD1. The CDR3 contains 18 residues. J was trimmed by 5 bases and V by 2 bases; bases with no gene match: 14. From germline, CDR1 is SGHDN and CDR2 FVKESK. CDR3 nucleotides: TGTGCCAGCAGCCAACAGGCGCTGACAGGGATTGGGACCGGGGAGCTGTTTTTT. Protein: CASSQQALTGIGTGELFF. The full variable domain, rest sourced from reference TRBV14 and TRBJ2-2, is EAGVTQFPSHSVIEKGQTVTLRCDPISGHDNLYWYRRVMGKEIKFLLHFVKESKQDESGMPNNRFLAERTGGTYSTLKVQPAELEDSGVYFCASSQQALTGIGTGELFFGEGSRLTVL.